This paragraph covers one T cell receptor beta chain sequence. The antigen remains undetermined. This specimen belongs to a study of OX40 agonist ivuxolimab in advanced cancers. Study-level findings and limits: Clonal expansion from baseline to week 6 occurred in both CD4+ and CD8+ T cells.

Germline CDR1 and CDR2: SNHLY and FYNNEI. Deletions cut 8 bases from V and 0 bases from J, with 17 bases between. CDR3 length: 16 residues. The repertoire was sequenced with immunoSEQ multiplex PCR; TCRdb's copy has only in-frame clones and lacks some. The data show 54,000 or so clones, over 70% seen once. This receptor was taken from an adult with an advanced solid tumor such as melanoma, head and neck, liver or kidney cancer. The chain employs TRBV2 and TRBJ2-1, with a possible D match to TRBD2 (5 bases). The material was CD4+ or CD8+ T cells sorted from blood, obtained in a trial of the OX40 agonist ivuxolimab. This chain's CDR3 is CASESRQRSSYNEQFF. As DNA, the CDR3 is TGTGCCAGCGAGAGTCGGCAGCGGAGCTCCTACAATGAGCAGTTCTTC.